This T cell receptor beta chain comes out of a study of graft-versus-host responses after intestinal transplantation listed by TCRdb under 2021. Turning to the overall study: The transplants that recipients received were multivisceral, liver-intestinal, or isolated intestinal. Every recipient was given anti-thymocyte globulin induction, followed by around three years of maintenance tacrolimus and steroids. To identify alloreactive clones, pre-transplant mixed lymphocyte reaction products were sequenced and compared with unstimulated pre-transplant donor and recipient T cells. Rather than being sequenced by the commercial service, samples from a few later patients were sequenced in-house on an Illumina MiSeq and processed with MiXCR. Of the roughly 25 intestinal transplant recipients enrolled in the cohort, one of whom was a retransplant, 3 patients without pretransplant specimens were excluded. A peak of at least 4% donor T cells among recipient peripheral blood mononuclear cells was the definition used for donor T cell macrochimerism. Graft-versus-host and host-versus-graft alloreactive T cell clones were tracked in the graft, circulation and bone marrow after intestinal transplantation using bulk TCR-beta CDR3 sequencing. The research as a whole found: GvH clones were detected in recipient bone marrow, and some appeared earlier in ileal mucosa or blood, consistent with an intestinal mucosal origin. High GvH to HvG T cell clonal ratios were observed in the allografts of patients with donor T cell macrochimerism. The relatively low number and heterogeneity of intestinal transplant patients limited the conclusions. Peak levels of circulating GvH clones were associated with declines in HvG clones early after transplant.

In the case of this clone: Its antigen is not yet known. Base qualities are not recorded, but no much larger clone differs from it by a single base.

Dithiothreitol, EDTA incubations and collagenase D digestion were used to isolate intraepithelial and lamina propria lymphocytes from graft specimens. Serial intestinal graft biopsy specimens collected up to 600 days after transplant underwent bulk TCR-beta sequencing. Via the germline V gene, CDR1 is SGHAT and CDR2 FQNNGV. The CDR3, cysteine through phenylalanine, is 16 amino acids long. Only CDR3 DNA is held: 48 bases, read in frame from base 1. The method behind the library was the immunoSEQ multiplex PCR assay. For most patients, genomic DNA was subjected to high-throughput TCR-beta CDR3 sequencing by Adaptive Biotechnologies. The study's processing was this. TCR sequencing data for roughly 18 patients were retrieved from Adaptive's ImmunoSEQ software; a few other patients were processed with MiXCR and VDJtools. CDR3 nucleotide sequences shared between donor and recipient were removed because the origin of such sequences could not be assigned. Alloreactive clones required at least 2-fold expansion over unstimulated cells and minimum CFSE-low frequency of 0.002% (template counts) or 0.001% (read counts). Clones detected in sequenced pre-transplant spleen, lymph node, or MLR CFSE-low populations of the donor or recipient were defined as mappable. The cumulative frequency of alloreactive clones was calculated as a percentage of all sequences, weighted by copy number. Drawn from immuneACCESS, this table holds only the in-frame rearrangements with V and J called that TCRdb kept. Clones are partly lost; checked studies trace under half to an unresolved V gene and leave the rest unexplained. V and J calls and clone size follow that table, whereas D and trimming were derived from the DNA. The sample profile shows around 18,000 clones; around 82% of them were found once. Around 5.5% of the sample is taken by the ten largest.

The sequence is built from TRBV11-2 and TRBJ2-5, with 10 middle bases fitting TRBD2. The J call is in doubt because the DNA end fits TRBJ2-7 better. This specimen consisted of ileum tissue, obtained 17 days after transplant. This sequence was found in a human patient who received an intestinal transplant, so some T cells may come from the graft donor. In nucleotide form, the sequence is TGTGCCAGCAGCTTAGACCCTAGCGGGAGATCCTACGAGCAGTACTTC. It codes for CASSLDPSGRSYEQYF.